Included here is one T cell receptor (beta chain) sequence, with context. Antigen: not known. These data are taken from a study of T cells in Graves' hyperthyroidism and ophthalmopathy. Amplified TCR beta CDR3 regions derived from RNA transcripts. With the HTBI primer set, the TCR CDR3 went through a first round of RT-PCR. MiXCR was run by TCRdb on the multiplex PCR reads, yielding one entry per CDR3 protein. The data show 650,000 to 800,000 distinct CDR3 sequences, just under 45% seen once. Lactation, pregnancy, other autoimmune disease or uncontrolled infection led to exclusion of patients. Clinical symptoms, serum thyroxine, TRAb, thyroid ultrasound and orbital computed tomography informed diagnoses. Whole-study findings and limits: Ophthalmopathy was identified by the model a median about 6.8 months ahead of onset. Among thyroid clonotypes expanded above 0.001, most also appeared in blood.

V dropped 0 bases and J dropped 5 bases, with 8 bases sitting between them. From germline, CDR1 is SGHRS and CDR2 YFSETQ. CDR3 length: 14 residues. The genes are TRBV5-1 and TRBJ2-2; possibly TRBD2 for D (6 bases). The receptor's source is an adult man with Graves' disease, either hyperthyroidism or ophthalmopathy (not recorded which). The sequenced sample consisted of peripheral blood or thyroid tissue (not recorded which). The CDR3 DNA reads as TGCGCCAGCAGCTTGGAGGGAGGAACCGGGGAGCTGTTTTTT. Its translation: CASSLEGGTGELFF.